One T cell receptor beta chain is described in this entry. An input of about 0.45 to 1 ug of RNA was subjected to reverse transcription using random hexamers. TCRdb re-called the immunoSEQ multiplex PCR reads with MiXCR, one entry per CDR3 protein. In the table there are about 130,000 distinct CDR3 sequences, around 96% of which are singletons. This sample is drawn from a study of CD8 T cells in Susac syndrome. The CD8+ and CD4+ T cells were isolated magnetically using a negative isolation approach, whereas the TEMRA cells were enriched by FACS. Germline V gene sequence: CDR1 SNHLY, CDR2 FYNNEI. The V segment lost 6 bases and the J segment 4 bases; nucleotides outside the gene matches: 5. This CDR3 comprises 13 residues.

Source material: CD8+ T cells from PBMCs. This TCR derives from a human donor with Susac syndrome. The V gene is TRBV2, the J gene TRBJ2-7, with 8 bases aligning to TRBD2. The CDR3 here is CASSGAGGYEQYF. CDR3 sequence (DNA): TGTGCCAGCAGCGGGGCGGGAGGATACGAGCAGTACTTC.